A single sample is the source of the 15 T cell receptor beta chains below, sequenced in a study of shared clonotypes between healthy human individuals (dated by TCRdb to the early 2020s). Receptors were amplified or captured by the immunoSEQ multiplex PCR assay. TCRdb carries this immuneACCESS record with in-frame sequences only. Its versions omit some clonotypes, under half of them owing to an unresolved V gene in the studies checked, with the rest unexplained. This sample gives a few million clones in total; just over 90% of them show up just once. In total, the top ten clones hold about 1.6% of the sample. For the CD8 naive samples, CD45RO-negative cells were positively selected for CCR7, yielding a CD45RA+CCR7+ population from which TemRA cells were excluded. The sequencing sample was made of naive CD8+ T cells from PBMCs. Explained via the paper, the cell subset or site label denotes: CD45RA+CCR7+. These receptor sequences come from a man aged 18 to 29 in good health. Some clones in this sample may be carry-over from other donors' samples.

The V gene is TRBV7-9, the J gene TRBJ1-1; the match to TRBD1 covers 8 bases. The CDR3 is made up of 16 amino acids. Germline CDR1 reads SEHNR; CDR2 reads FQNEAQ (reference sequence). V lost 5 bases to trimming and J lost 0 bases; unmatched junction nucleotides: 8. The CDR3 loop reads CASSRMGTGLNTEAFF. The DNA for the CDR3 is TGTGCCAGCAGCCGAATGGGGACAGGACTGAACACTGAAGCTTTCTTT.

The genes are TRBV2 and TRBJ2-7, with 9 bases lining up with TRBD1. Losses at the gene ends were 6 bases for V and 3 bases for J; bases not matched to a gene: 3. The CDR3 runs 13 residues. In germline, CDR1 is SNHLY, CDR2 FYNNEI. The CDR3 loop is CASRDRGFYEQYF. In nucleotides, the CDR3 is TGTGCCAGCAGAGACAGGGGGTTCTACGAGCAGTACTTC.

The rearrangement uses TRBV5-1 and TRBJ2-3; D tentatively fits TRBD1 or TRBD2 (5 bases each). Germline assignment: CDR1 SGHRS and CDR2 YFSETQ. V lost 4 bases, J lost 6 bases, and 21 bases lay in between. The CDR3 extends over 16 amino acids. CDR3 sequence reads: CASSLWVGRELDTQYF. DNA of the CDR3: TGCGCCAGCAGCCTTTGGGTGGGCAGGGAGCTTGATACGCAGTATTTT.

About this clone itself: In the same sample, other DNA sequences code for this CDR3. The genes are TRBV7-6 and TRBJ1-1, with D perhaps TRBD1 (5 bases). The germline V gene encodes CDR1 SGHVS and CDR2 FNYEAQ. CDR3 length: 13 amino acids. The V gene lost 4 bases and the J gene lost 1 base, with 7 bases spanning the gap. The CDR3 coding sequence is TGTGCCAGCAGCTCAGGGCGGAACACTGAAGCTTTCTTT. Amino acid sequence: CASSSGRNTEAFF.

The chain carries TRBV6-5 and TRBJ2-7; weak D call: TRBD1 (6 bases). Germline CDR1 and CDR2: MNHEY and SVGAGI. Trimming removed 7 bases at V and 1 base at J, with 11 bases between. The CDR3 runs 13 residues. This chain's CDR3 is CASTEGQSYEQYF. For the CDR3, the DNA is TGTGCCAGCACCGAAGGACAGTCCTACGAGCAGTACTTC.

The V call is TRBV7-9, the J call TRBJ2-1; 10 bases line up with TRBD2. The V gene's germline CDR1 is SEHNR and CDR2 FQNEAQ (reference sequence). V gave up 1 base and J gave up 6 bases; unmatched junction bases: 6. CDR3 length equals 16 residues. The DNA for the CDR3 is TGTGCCAGCAGCTTAGAGAAGCTAGCGGGAGTCAATGAGCAGTTCTTC. It specifies CASSLEKLAGVNEQFF.

The chain uses TRBV4-2 and TRBJ1-3; tentative D call: TRBD1 (6 bases). CDR3 length: 19 residues. V dropped 3 bases and J dropped 0 bases, with 21 bases sitting between them. Germline values: CDR1 LGHNA, CDR2 YNFKEQ. CDR3 sequence (DNA): TGTGCCAGCAGCCAGGACCCAACCCTCACAGGGCACTCTGGAAACACCATATATTTT. Its translation is CASSQDPTLTGHSGNTIYF.

Notes on this clone: The sample carries other DNA sequences with the same CDR3. The rearrangement links TRBV28 to TRBJ2-1; TRBD2 agrees at 8 bases. Per germline, CDR1 MDHEN and CDR2 SYDVKM. The CDR3 spans 16 residues. Trimming cost V 5 bases and J 2 bases; bases outside gene matches: 8. This CDR3 reads CASSPPTSGPYNEQFF. The CDR3 coding sequence is TGTGCCAGCAGTCCCCCTACTAGCGGCCCCTACAATGAGCAGTTCTTC.

Of note for this clone: Other DNA sequences in this specimen translate into the identical CDR3. V and J are TRBV29-1 and TRBJ1-2, with a possible D match to TRBD1 (5 bases). Germline loops: CDR1 SQVTM, CDR2 ANQGSEA. This CDR3 spans 11 amino acids. V was cut by 7 bases and J by 1 base, with 7 bases left in between. The CDR3 reads CSDRSNYGYTF. As DNA, the CDR3 is TGCAGCGACAGGAGTAACTATGGCTACACCTTC. Combining the CDR3 with reference TRBV29-1 and TRBJ1-2 gives the whole variable domain SAVISQKPSRDICQRGTSLTIQCQVDSQVTMMFWYRQQPGQSLTLIATANQGSEATYESGFVIDKFPISRPNLTFSTLTVSNMSPEDSSIYLCSDRSNYGYTFGSGTRLTVV.

V and J are TRBV11-2 and TRBJ2-7; weak D call: TRBD2 (5 bases). This CDR3 contains 14 residues. The germline V and J ends were trimmed by 5 bases and 3 bases, with 14 bases remaining between them. Germline CDR1 is SGHAT and CDR2 is FQNNGV. CDR3 sequence (DNA): TGTGCCAGCAGCCCGGGAACGTGGGGCTACGAGCAGTACTTC. This encodes CASSPGTWGYEQYF.

In regard to this clone: This specimen includes other DNA sequences encoding the same CDR3. The chain has TRBV7-9 and TRBJ2-5; 7 nucleotides line up with TRBD2. Germline assignment: CDR1 SEHNR and CDR2 FQNEAQ (reference sequence). Trimming cost V 2 bases and J 2 bases; bases outside gene matches: 5. The CDR3 covers 15 residues. CDR3 sequence (DNA): TGTGCCAGCAGCTTAAGGGTCGGGAGGCAAGAGACCCAGTACTTC. This encodes CASSLRVGRQETQYF.

A remark on this clone: At the DNA level, this CDR3 is encoded by other sequences in the same sample as well. V and J are TRBV19 and TRBJ2-1, with unresolved D. The V gene's germline CDR1 is LNHDA and CDR2 SQIVND (reference sequence). The CDR3 is 14 residues long. V dropped 8 bases and J dropped 1 base, with 12 bases sitting between them. The CDR3 loop reads CASSLGSSYNEQFF. The CDR3 DNA reads TGTGCCAGTTCCTTAGGGTCTTCCTACAATGAGCAGTTCTTC.

The chain uses TRBV7-9 and TRBJ2-3; D uncertain. The CDR3 has 14 amino acids. CDR1 and CDR2 from the germline V gene are SEHNR and FQNEAQ (reference sequence). The V gene lost 5 bases and the J gene lost 4 bases, with 13 bases spanning the gap. The DNA of the CDR3 is TGTGCCAGCAGCCCCGTGGGTACGCCAGATACGCAGTATTTT. This encodes CASSPVGTPDTQYF.

The V and J genes are TRBV4-3 and TRBJ1-3, with TRBD1 identical over 10 bases. V was pared by 6 bases and J by 4 bases, with 6 bases of the junction left unmatched. Germline loops: CDR1 LGHNA, CDR2 YSLEER. This CDR3 contains 15 residues. CDR3 nucleotide sequence: TGCGCCAGCAGTTCGGACAGGGGGTGGGGAAACACCATATATTTT. Translating it yields CASSSDRGWGNTIYF.

The genes are TRBV5-5 and TRBJ1-5; D not certain. Germline values: CDR1 SGHKS, CDR2 YYEKEE (reference sequence). The V end was cut by 0 bases, the J end by 0 bases, with 10 bases between. This CDR3 comprises 16 residues. The CDR3 sequence: CASSLERVFSNQPQHF. The CDR3 DNA is TGTGCCAGCAGCTTGGAAAGGGTCTTTAGCAATCAGCCCCAGCATTTT.